Below, one T cell receptor (beta chain) is given with its context. These data originate in a study of blood T cell repertoires in COVID-19. Overall study: Some COVID-19 samples were acute and others convalescent; all came from the United States, Italy and Spain. PBMCs, B-cell-depleted T cells, or T cells were the source of the cDNA or gDNA that made up the material.

In the original processing: Reference gene primer amplification gave nucleated cell count estimates. Sequencing used immunoSEQ multiplex PCR; TCRdb keeps in-frame clones, though not all of them. That table gives V, J and clone size, and the DNA gave D and trimming. The table shows hundreds of thousands of clones, with around nine tenths occurring only once. V lost 4 bases and J lost 3, with 10 bases in between. The CDR3 has 13 residues. Germline-derived CDR1 and CDR2 are SQVTM and ANQGSEA. This chain links TRBV29-1 with TRBJ2-1; D gene unclear. The sequence came from a human donor in a cohort sampled during active COVID-19. Specimen: peripheral blood. The CDR3: CSVGGYGYNEQFF. The CDR3 DNA follows: TGCAGCGTTGGAGGATACGGCTACAATGAGCAGTTCTTC.